The entry below describes one TCR beta chain. Its antigen is unknown. The source of the sample is a study of T-cell reconstitution after alpha-beta-depleted transplantation in children. Study observations and caveats: Fresh T-cell production supplied most of the T-cell counts and diversity seen one year after transplant.

As it was prepared, the TCRbeta library received unique molecular identifiers. TCRdb reanalysed the PCR reads using MiXCR and keeps one entry per CDR3 protein. The sample includes almost 250,000 distinct CDR3 sequences, over 20% seen only once; the top ten take less than 3.5%. The germline V gene encodes CDR1 SNHLY and CDR2 FYNNEI. The V end lost 3 bases, the J end lost 9 bases, and 15 bases lay between the germline ends. The CDR3 contains 14 residues. This sequence originates from a girl aged 2-10 years with Fanconi anemia, due to receive a stem cell transplant. This sequence joins TRBV2 and TRBJ2-1; no definite D call. The source was PBMCs, collected before TCRalphabeta/CD19-depleted stem cell transplant. The CDR3 here is CASSEGFYSGEQFF. CDR3 in DNA: TGTGCCAGCAGTGAGGGTTTTTATTCCGGTGAGCAGTTCTTC.